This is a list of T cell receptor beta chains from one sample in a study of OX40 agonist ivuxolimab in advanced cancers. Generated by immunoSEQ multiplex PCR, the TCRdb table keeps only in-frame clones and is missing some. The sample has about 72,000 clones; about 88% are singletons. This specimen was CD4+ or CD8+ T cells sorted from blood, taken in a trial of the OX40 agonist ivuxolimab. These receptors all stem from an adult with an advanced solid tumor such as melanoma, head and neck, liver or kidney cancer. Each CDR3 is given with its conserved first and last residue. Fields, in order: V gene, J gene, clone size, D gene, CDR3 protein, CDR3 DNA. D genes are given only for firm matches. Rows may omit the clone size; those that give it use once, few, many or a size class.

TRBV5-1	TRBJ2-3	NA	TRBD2	CASSLAGLAGALDTQYF	TGCGCCAGCAGCTTGGCCGGGCTAGCGGGGGCCCTAGATACGCAGTATTTT
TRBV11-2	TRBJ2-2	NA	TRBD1	CASSLDRDRAGTGELFF	TGTGCCAGCAGCTTAGATCGGGACAGGGCAGGAACCGGGGAGCTGTTTTTT
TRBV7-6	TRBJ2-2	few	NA	CASSLAADSYPNTGELFF	TGTGCCAGCAGCCTCGCCGCGGACAGTTACCCGAACACCGGGGAGCTGTTTTTT
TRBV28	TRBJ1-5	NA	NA	CASMDSWTSNQPQHF	TGTGCCAGCATGGACAGTTGGACAAGCAATCAGCCCCAGCATTTT
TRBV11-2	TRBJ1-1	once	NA	CASSVRRGIAEAFF	TGTGCCAGCAGCGTACGTCGGGGTATCGCTGAAGCTTTCTTT
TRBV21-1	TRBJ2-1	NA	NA	CASSTQGATSGSSYNEQFF	TGTGCCAGCAGCACACAGGGGGCTACTAGCGGGAGCTCCTACAATGAGCAGTTCTTC
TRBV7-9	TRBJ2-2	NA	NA	CASTLDTGELFF	TGTGCCAGCACCCTTGACACCGGGGAGCTGTTTTTT
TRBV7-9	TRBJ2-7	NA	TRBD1	CASSLRGQGSYEQYF	TGTGCCAGCAGCTTAAGAGGACAGGGGTCCTACGAGCAGTACTTC
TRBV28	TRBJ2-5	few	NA	CANPRTLGHF	TGTGCCAATCCTCGGACCCTCGGTCACTTC
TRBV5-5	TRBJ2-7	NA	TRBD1	CASSQKDRGDLYEQYF	TGTGCCAGCAGCCAAAAGGACAGGGGAGATCTCTACGAGCAGTACTTC
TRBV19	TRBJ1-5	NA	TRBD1	CASRATGGNLYQPQHF	TGTGCCAGTAGGGCCACAGGGGGTAATTTGTATCAGCCCCAGCATTTT
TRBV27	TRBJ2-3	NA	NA	CASSFRGWADTQYF	TGTGCCAGCAGTTTCCGGGGCTGGGCAGATACGCAGTATTTT
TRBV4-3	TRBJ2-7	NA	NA	CASSQDRGPGEQYF	TGCGCCAGCAGCCAAGATCGGGGCCCAGGCGAGCAGTACTTC
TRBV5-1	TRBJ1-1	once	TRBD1	CASSSRGPSDTEAFF	TGCGCCAGCTCCTCGAGGGGGCCCTCGGACACTGAAGCTTTCTTT
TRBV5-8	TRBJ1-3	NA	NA	CASSSGAGPGTIYF	TGTGCCAGCAGCTCGGGGGCGGGACCAGGCACCATATATTTT
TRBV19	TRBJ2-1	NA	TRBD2	CASSLRTSTGGTYNEQFF	TGTGCCAGTAGTCTCCGGACTAGCACGGGGGGTACCTACAATGAGCAGTTCTTC
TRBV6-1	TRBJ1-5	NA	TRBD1	CASSTTGGNQPQHF	TGTGCCAGCAGTACGACAGGGGGCAATCAGCCCCAGCATTTT
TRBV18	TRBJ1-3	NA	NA	CASSPAGNTIYF	TGTGCCAGCTCACCGGCTGGAAACACCATATATTTT
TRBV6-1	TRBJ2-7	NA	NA	CASSDPIFHEQYF	TGTGCCAGCAGTGACCCTATTTTCCACGAGCAGTACTTC
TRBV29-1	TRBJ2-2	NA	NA	CSVGGGAYTGELFF	TGCAGCGTTGGTGGAGGGGCCTACACCGGGGAGCTGTTTTTT
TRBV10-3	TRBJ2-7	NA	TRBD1	CAIRPGQIYEQYF	TGTGCCATCAGACCGGGACAGATCTACGAGCAGTACTTC
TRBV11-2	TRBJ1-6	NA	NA	CASSSPGTDNSPLHF	TGTGCCAGCAGCTCTCCCGGGACTGATAATTCACCCCTCCACTTT
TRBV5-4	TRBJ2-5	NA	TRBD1	CASSLPGGIAETQYF	TGTGCCAGCAGCTTGCCAGGGGGTATTGCGGAGACCCAGTACTTC
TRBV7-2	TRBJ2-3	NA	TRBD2	CASSRLFGGGARDTQYF	TGTGCCAGCAGCAGACTCTTCGGCGGGGGGGCAAGAGATACGCAGTATTTT
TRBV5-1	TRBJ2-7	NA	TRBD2	CASSLGLAGDYEQYF	TGCGCCAGCAGCTTGGGCCTAGCGGGAGATTACGAGCAGTACTTC
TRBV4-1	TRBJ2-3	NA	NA	CASSQRQDTDTQYF	TGCGCCAGCAGCCAGCGGCAGGACACAGATACGCAGTATTTT
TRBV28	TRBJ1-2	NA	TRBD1	CASGRQGRGYGYTF	TGTGCCAGCGGAAGACAGGGAAGAGGCTATGGCTACACCTTC
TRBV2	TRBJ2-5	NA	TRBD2	CASSGTGGLGETQYF	TGTGCCAGCAGTGGAACGGGGGGGCTAGGGGAGACCCAGTACTTC
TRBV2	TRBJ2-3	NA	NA	CASSVRGVGSTDTQYF	TGTGCCAGCAGTGTTAGGGGGGTTGGGTCCACAGATACGCAGTATTTT
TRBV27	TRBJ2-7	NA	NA	CASSLEGSLEQYF	TGTGCCAGCAGTTTGGAGGGTTCCCTCGAGCAGTACTTC
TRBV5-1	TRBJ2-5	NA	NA	CASSSGSQETQYF	TGCGCCAGCAGCTCGGGATCCCAAGAGACCCAGTACTTC